A single sample gave rise to the 22 T cell receptor beta chains below, sequenced in a study of T cell changes during pregnancy in multiple sclerosis. Measured with immunoSEQ multiplex PCR; TCRdb has only the in-frame clones, and not every one. The data hold 45,000 to 75,000 clones, with 80% to 95% observed a single time. This sample comprised peripheral blood, obtained in the first trimester of pregnancy. The receptors derive from a female donor with multiple sclerosis, enrolled in a pregnancy study.

This clone appeared a single time. The chain is built from TRBV4-3 and TRBJ1-3, with 10 bases that match TRBD1. Germline lookup yields CDR1 LGHNA and CDR2 YSLEER. Unmatched junction bases numbered 6, after V lost 1 base and J lost 3 bases. The CDR3 covers 17 residues. CDR3 loop: CASSQGLGQGSGNTIYF. DNA for the CDR3: TGCGCCAGCAGCCAAGGCCTGGGACAGGGGAGTGGAAACACCATATATTTT.

V and J are TRBV11-2 and TRBJ1-3; D is possibly TRBD1 (6 bases). Trimming cost V 5 bases and J 0 bases, with 8 bases left between them. CDR3 length: 14 residues. CDR1 and CDR2 (germline): SGHAT, FQNNGV. The chain's CDR3 is CASSGQYSGNTIYF. CDR3 coding DNA: TGTGCCAGCAGCGGACAGTACTCTGGAAACACCATATATTTT.

This clone was seen only once. The chain couples TRBV5-6 to TRBJ1-3; D might be TRBD1 (6 bases). CDR1 is SGHDT, CDR2 YYEEEE, per germline. With 3 bases removed from V and 0 bases from J, the gap between germline ends came to 10 bases. The CDR3 extends over 15 amino acids. CDR3 coding DNA: TGTGCCAGCAGCTCCAGGGGACGCTCTGGAAACACCATATATTTT. Its protein product is CASSSRGRSGNTIYF.

The chain uses TRBV7-2 and TRBJ1-2, with D unresolved. Germline loops: CDR1 SGHTA, CDR2 FQGNSA. Trimming removed 2 bases at V and 0 bases at J, with 10 bases between. CDR3 length: 15 amino acids. The CDR3 region is CASSLKQKANYGYTF. The CDR3 DNA follows: TGTGCCAGCAGCTTAAAACAGAAAGCTAACTATGGCTACACCTTC.

This clone has a single count. CDR3 sequence: CASSLGQGLRSEAFF. In DNA, the CDR3 is TGTGCCAGCAGCTTGGGTCAGGGGCTTAGGTCTGAAGCTTTCTTT. V usage is TRBV5-8 and J usage is TRBJ1-1; tentative D call: TRBD1 (6 bases). The germline V gene has CDR1 SGHTS and CDR2 YDEGEE. V was clipped by 0 bases and J by 6 bases, with 15 bases between them. The CDR3 has 15 residues.

This rearrangement joins TRBV5-1 to TRBJ2-7; tentatively, D is TRBD2 (5 bases). Germline V gene data show CDR1 as SGHRS and CDR2 as YFSETQ. Trimming took 7 bases from V and 5 from J, leaving 25 bases between them. CDR3 length equals 16 residues. The DNA of the CDR3 is TGCGCCAGCGGCGGGCTGGCGGGCGATTTGACGAACGAGCAGTACTTC. It specifies CASGGLAGDLTNEQYF.

The chain carries TRBV5-4 and TRBJ2-7, with 9 bases that match TRBD1. CDR1 SGHNT and CDR2 YYREEE come from the germline V gene (reference sequence). With V trimmed by 3 bases and J by 2 bases, 3 bases remained unmatched. The CDR3 covers 14 residues. CDR3 sequence reads: CASSSGQGTYEQYF. The CDR3 DNA reads TGTGCCAGCAGCTCGGGACAGGGTACCTACGAGCAGTACTTC.

The V gene is TRBV7-8, the J gene TRBJ2-1, with D possibly being TRBD2 (6 bases). V gave up 3 bases and J gave up 6 bases, with 12 bases separating them. The CDR3 covers 14 residues. The germline CDR1 and CDR2 sequences are SGHVS and FQNEAQ. The DNA for the CDR3 is TGTGCCAGCAGCTTTACTAGCTTTATCAATGAGCAGTTCTTC. It specifies CASSFTSFINEQFF.

The chain has TRBV5-3 and TRBJ2-5; a possible D gene is TRBD1 (6 bases). Judging by the DNA end, TRBJ2-7 fits better; the J call may be wrong. TRBV5-3 counts as an open reading frame of uncertain function. The CDR3 has 15 amino acids. The CDR3 is CARSFGQLHLYEQYF. The CDR3 DNA reads as TGTGCCAGAAGCTTCGGACAGCTCCACCTCTACGAGCAGTACTTC.

The gene calls are TRBV7-2 and TRBJ2-5; no clear D. Trimming shortened V by 6 bases and J by 2 bases, and 10 bases separated the two germline ends. CDR1 is SGHTA, CDR2 FQGNSA, per germline. The CDR3 loop spans 13 amino acids. The chain's CDR3 is CASRWFTQETQYF. CDR3 bases: TGTGCCAGCAGGTGGTTTACTCAAGAGACCCAGTACTTC.

V usage is TRBV5-3 and J usage is TRBJ2-7; D possibly corresponds to TRBD1 (6 bases). TRBV5-3 is an ORF, and what it does is uncertain. The CDR3 is 17 amino acids. The ends were cut back, 1 base at V and 0 bases at J, with 17 bases in the middle. The CDR3 reads CARSLPVDRSSSYEQYF. CDR3 DNA sequence: TGTGCCAGAAGCTTGCCTGTTGACAGGTCCAGCTCCTACGAGCAGTACTTC.

The V call is TRBV30, the J call TRBJ2-7; weak D call: TRBD1 (5 bases). Per the germline V gene, CDR1 is GTSNPN and CDR2 is SVGIG (reference sequence). V was clipped by 0 bases and J by 2 bases, with 14 bases between them. This CDR3 is built from 15 residues. The CDR3 loop is CAWSVGTGVAYEQYF. CDR3 bases: TGTGCCTGGAGTGTAGGAACAGGTGTGGCCTACGAGCAGTACTTC. Combining the CDR3 with reference TRBV30 and TRBJ2-7 gives the whole variable domain SQTIHQWPATLVQPVGSPLSLECTVEGTSNPNLYWYRQAAGRGLQLLFYSVGIGQISSEVPQNLSASRPQDRQFILSSKKLLLSDSGFYLCAWSVGTGVAYEQYFGPGTRLTVT.

CDR3 loop: CASSHSRGNEQFF. Here the CDR3 DNA reads TGTGCCAGCAGCCACTCCCGCGGGAATGAGCAGTTCTTC. J is TRBJ2-1 and V is TRBV5-4, with D perhaps matching TRBD2 (5 bases). Trimming took off 4 bases at V and 7 bases at J, with 12 bases between the two ends. The CDR3 runs 13 residues. Germline lookup yields CDR1 SGHNT and CDR2 YYREEE (reference sequence).

The genes are TRBV6-6 and TRBJ1-3, with D maybe TRBD1 (5 bases). This CDR3 spans 13 amino acids. Germline values: CDR1 MNHNY, CDR2 SVGAGI (reference sequence). V was cut by 6 bases and J by 0 bases, with 6 bases left in between. Here the CDR3 reads CASRDSSGNTIYF. CDR3 sequence (DNA): TGTGCCAGCAGAGACAGCTCTGGAAACACCATATATTTT.

This chain connects TRBV5-6 to TRBJ2-5, with TRBD2 matching over 13 bases. Germline V gives CDR1 SGHDT, CDR2 YYEEEE. CDR3 length: 19 residues. With 0 bases clipped from V and 2 bases from J, the junction kept 10 bases outside the gene matches. The CDR3 reads CASSLVTGLAGATQETQYF. Written as DNA, the CDR3 is TGTGCCAGCAGCTTGGTCACCGGACTAGCGGGGGCGACGCAAGAGACCCAGTACTTC.

This chain's CDR3 is CASSLGQSRSNQPQHF. The CDR3 DNA reads as TGTGCCAGCAGCTTGGGCCAGTCCCGTAGCAATCAGCCCCAGCATTTT. J is TRBJ1-5 and V is TRBV7-2; the D is unclear. Trimming took 3 bases from V and 0 from J, leaving 12 bases between them. This CDR3 contains 16 residues. Germline CDR1 reads SGHTA; CDR2 reads FQGNSA.

This clone came up once. The chain employs TRBV7-2 and TRBJ2-1, with D possibly matching TRBD1 (5 bases). CDR1 is SGHTA and CDR2 is FQGNSA in the germline V gene. The CDR3 consists of 14 residues. The V gene lost 1 base and the J gene lost 9 bases, with 13 bases spanning the gap. In nucleotides, the CDR3 is TGTGCCAGCAGCTTAGTTGCGTCGGACACTGAGCAGTTCTTC. Its protein is CASSLVASDTEQFF.

The genes are TRBV29-1 and TRBJ2-7; 9 bases line up with TRBD1. The germline V gene encodes CDR1 SQVTM and CDR2 ANQGSEA. The CDR3 has 14 residues. V lost 1 base to trimming and J lost 2 bases; unmatched junction nucleotides: 3. The CDR3: CSVEGDRVPYEQYF. CDR3 bases: TGCAGCGTTGAAGGGGACAGGGTACCCTACGAGCAGTACTTC.

The chain combines TRBV2 with TRBJ2-3; TRBD2 aligns across 8 bases. J was trimmed by 0 bases and V by 6 bases; bases with no gene match: 5. This CDR3 has 15 amino acids. CDR1 is SNHLY, CDR2 FYNNEI, per germline. The CDR3 loop reads CASRTSATSTDTQYF. In DNA, the CDR3 is TGTGCCAGCAGGACTAGCGCAACTAGCACAGATACGCAGTATTTT.

The rearrangement uses TRBV13 and TRBJ2-1; tentatively, D is TRBD2 (6 bases). The ends were cut back, 8 bases at V and 7 bases at J, with 18 bases in the middle. Per the germline V gene, CDR1 is PRHDT and CDR2 is FYEKMQ (reference sequence). This CDR3 has 14 amino acids. In DNA form, the CDR3 reads TGTGCCAGCGGCTACGGGGGAGGAAGGAATGAGCAGTTCTTC. This encodes CASGYGGGRNEQFF.

The rearrangement links TRBV2 to TRBJ2-2, with 11 bases aligning to TRBD2. With V trimmed by 4 bases and J by 6 bases, 4 bases remained unmatched. The germline V gene encodes CDR1 SNHLY and CDR2 FYNNEI. The CDR3 is 15 residues long. The CDR3 region has the DNA TGTGCCAGCAGTGGACTAGCGGGGCCTCCCGGGGAGCTGTTTTTT. Protein product: CASSGLAGPPGELFF.

This chain links TRBV4-2 with TRBJ1-3; possible D gene TRBD1, 5 bases. CDR1 and CDR2 (germline): LGHNA, YNFKEQ. V was shortened by 0 bases and J by 1 base, with 10 bases between the two germline ends. The CDR3 extends over 16 amino acids. The CDR3 spells CASSQDGGGSGNTIYF. The DNA for the CDR3 is TGTGCCAGCAGCCAAGATGGGGGGGGGTCTGGAAACACCATATATTTT.